The 16 T cell receptor beta chains below come from one sample, sequenced in a study of blood T cells in healthy people across ages. PCR was performed a second time for about 7 to 12 cycles using a sample-barcoded 5' primer and a J-beta primer mix. TCRdb redid the calling of the 5' RACE reads with MiXCR, one entry per CDR3 protein. The data show 790,000 or so distinct CDR3 sequences, roughly three fifths seen once. Sample: blood. The receptors come from a man aged 35-49 years in good health.

The chain is built from TRBV7-2 and TRBJ2-2, with TRBD2 as a possible D gene (6 bases). Germline-derived CDR1 and CDR2 are SGHTA and FQGNSA. V was pared by 3 bases and J by 4 bases, with 12 bases between. The CDR3 is 15 amino acids. The CDR3 is CASSLRAGGTGELFF. The CDR3 DNA follows: TGTGCCAGCAGCTTGAGGGCCGGGGGCACCGGGGAGCTGTTTTTT. Filled out from reference TRBV7-2 and TRBJ2-2, the complete variable domain reads GAGVSQSPSNKVTEKGKDVELRCDPISGHTALYWYRQSLGQGLEFLIYFQGNSAPDKSGLPSDRFSAERTGGSVSTLTIQRTQQEDSAVYLCASSLRAGGTGELFFGEGSRLTVL.

The rearrangement joins TRBV20-1 to TRBJ2-1; no firm D call. V gave up 3 bases and J gave up 4 bases, with 19 bases separating them. Germline CDR1 reads DFQATT; CDR2 reads SNEGSKA (reference sequence). The length of the CDR3 is 16 residues. In DNA form, the CDR3 reads TGCAGTGCTAGGCGTTTGGGGAATTCTCGATACAATGAGCAGTTCTTC. Translating gives CSARRLGNSRYNEQFF.

The sample holds a few counts of this clonotype. The V and J genes are TRBV11-2 and TRBJ2-5, with 12 bases identical to TRBD1. The CDR3 has 18 amino acids. V was pared by 0 bases and J by 5 bases, with 10 bases of the junction left unmatched. Germline CDR1 and CDR2: SGHAT and FQNNGV. The CDR3 reads CASSLEPGTGGAWETQYF. CDR3 sequence (DNA): TGTGCCAGCAGCTTAGAGCCCGGGACAGGGGGCGCTTGGGAGACCCAGTACTTC.

The chain links TRBV7-3 to TRBJ2-3; the match to TRBD2 covers 7 bases. Trimming removed 7 bases from V and 3 bases from J; junction bases left unmatched: 7. The CDR3 is 14 amino acids. Per germline, CDR1 SGHTA and CDR2 FQGTGA. For the CDR3, the DNA is TGTGCCAGCACCGAAAGCGGGAATACAGATACGCAGTATTTT. This encodes CASTESGNTDTQYF.

J is TRBJ2-5 and V is TRBV7-9; perhaps TRBD1 as D (6 bases). The germline V gene has CDR1 SEHNR and CDR2 FQNEAQ (reference sequence). The CDR3 runs to 13 residues. Trimming took 6 bases from V and 11 from J, leaving 19 bases between them. The CDR3 DNA reads TGTGCCAGCAGGACAGGTGAAATTTATGAGCAGTACTTC. Encoded protein: CASRTGEIYEQYF.

V usage is TRBV14 and J usage is TRBJ2-5, with D perhaps matching TRBD1 (5 bases). V lost 1 base, J lost 0 bases, and 9 bases lay in between. Germline values: CDR1 SGHDN, CDR2 FVKESK. CDR3 length: 15 amino acids. The CDR3 reads CASSQGTRHQETQYF. DNA of the CDR3: TGTGCCAGCAGCCAAGGGACACGGCACCAAGAGACCCAGTACTTC. Based on the CDR3 plus reference TRBV14 and TRBJ2-5, the full variable domain is EAGVTQFPSHSVIEKGQTVTLRCDPISGHDNLYWYRRVMGKEIKFLLHFVKESKQDESGMPNNRFLAERTGGTYSTLKVQPAELEDSGVYFCASSQGTRHQETQYFGPGTRLLVL.

The rearrangement uses TRBV20-1 and TRBJ1-2; 11 bases are a match to TRBD1. The CDR3 is made up of 13 amino acids. After removal of 5 bases from V and 11 bases from J, the junction contained 10 bases not matched to a gene. CDR1 is DFQATT and CDR2 is SNEGSKA in the germline V gene (reference sequence). The CDR3 is CSAVPGQGVGYTF. For the CDR3, the DNA is TGCAGTGCTGTTCCGGGACAGGGGGTTGGGTACACCTTC.

This clonotype came up a few times. The chain recombines TRBV5-6 with TRBJ2-5, with D possibly matching TRBD2 (5 bases). The CDR3 sequence is 14 residues long. V lost 4 bases and J lost 1, with 11 bases in between. The germline V gene encodes CDR1 SGHDT and CDR2 YYEEEE. CDR3 DNA: TGTGCCAGCAGCGCCAGCCGGGGCCAAGAGACCCAGTACTTC. Amino acids: CASSASRGQETQYF.

The count of this clonotype is one. J is TRBJ2-3 and V is TRBV27; tentatively, D is TRBD2 (5 bases). The germline V and J ends were trimmed by 5 bases and 1 base, with 19 bases remaining between them. Germline CDR1 MNHEY, CDR2 SMNVEV (reference sequence). This CDR3 contains 17 residues. The CDR3 DNA follows: TGTGCCAGCAGTCTAATCTCCAGCGGATACGGCACAGATACGCAGTATTTT. Amino acids: CASSLISSGYGTDTQYF.

This sequence joins TRBV28 and TRBJ2-7; the D gene is possibly TRBD1 (6 bases). This CDR3 spans 15 amino acids. In germline, CDR1 is MDHEN, CDR2 SYDVKM. The ends were cut back, 3 bases at V and 0 bases at J, with 12 bases in the middle. CDR3 sequence (DNA): TGTGCCAGCAGTTTTAGGACAGACGGCTCCTACGAGCAGTACTTC. It codes for CASSFRTDGSYEQYF.

The rearrangement joins TRBV4-3 to TRBJ2-5; 10 nucleotides match TRBD2. Germline V gives CDR1 LGHNA, CDR2 YSLEER. J gave up 5 bases and V 0 bases, and 9 bases lay outside the gene matches. CDR3 length: 17 residues. The CDR3 nucleotides read TGCGCCAGCAGCCAAGATTGGCTAGCGGGAGTAAGGGAGACCCAGTACTTC. Translation gives CASSQDWLAGVRETQYF.

V is TRBV6-1 and J is TRBJ2-1, with TRBD1 matching 7 bases. The CDR3 loop spans 14 amino acids. The junction had 8 bases not matched to a gene; V was cut back by 6 bases and J by 6 bases. Per germline, CDR1 MNHNS and CDR2 SASEGT. The CDR3 sequence is CASSGSTGANEQFF. CDR3 in DNA: TGTGCCAGCAGCGGTTCTACAGGGGCCAATGAGCAGTTCTTC.

This chain uses TRBV9 with TRBJ2-3; D not certain. V was shortened by 3 bases and J by 8 bases, with 19 bases between the two germline ends. Germline values: CDR1 SGDLS, CDR2 YYNGEE. There are 15 residues in the CDR3. CDR3 residues: CASSDQRRTRSTQYF. CDR3 in DNA: TGTGCCAGCAGCGATCAAAGACGGACCCGGAGTACGCAGTATTTT. Filled out from reference TRBV9 and TRBJ2-3, the complete variable domain reads DSGVTQTPKHLITATGQRVTLRCSPRSGDLSVYWYQQSLDQGLQFLIQYYNGEERAKGNILERFSAQQFPDLHSELNLSSLELGDSALYFCASSDQRRTRSTQYFGPGTRLTVL.

The V and J genes are TRBV5-1 and TRBJ2-7, with 14 nucleotides matching TRBD2. Germline CDR1 is SGHRS and CDR2 is YFSETQ. V trimming: 2 bases; J trimming: 7 bases; junction bases outside the gene matches: 2. There are 14 residues in the CDR3. Written as DNA, the CDR3 is TGCGCCAGCAGCTTAGGGACTAGCGGGGGAGAGCAGTACTTC. This sequence encodes CASSLGTSGGEQYF.

V and J are TRBV7-9 and TRBJ2-7; 8 positions agree with TRBD2. Germline loops: CDR1 SEHNR, CDR2 FQNEAQ (reference sequence). The CDR3 totals 15 residues. V was clipped by 5 bases and J by 7 bases; unmatched bases: 13. The CDR3 nucleotides are TGTGCCAGCAGCCTTACTAGCGGATGGGCCAATGAGCAGTACTTC. It specifies CASSLTSGWANEQYF.

The table lists this clonotype with a few counts. The V call is TRBV7-9, the J call TRBJ2-7; the match to TRBD1 covers 8 bases. CDR3 length: 14 residues. Germline CDR1 is SEHNR and CDR2 is FQNEAQ (reference sequence). The trim removed 2 bases at V and 3 bases at J, leaving 3 bases unmatched. Here the CDR3 DNA reads TGTGCCAGCAGCTTAAAACAGGGGGACTACGAGCAGTACTTC. As protein: CASSLKQGDYEQYF.